This T cell receptor beta chain was sequenced in a study of cytomegalovirus exposure and HLA in healthy donors. Both 60 Vbeta primers and 13 Jbeta primers went into the PCR. Under the authors' procedure: Among the unique TCR beta chains that a later analysis counted, around 82 million in all, 10 million to 14 million were shared. Some clones are missing from TCRdb's copy, which holds only in-frame ones; the method was immunoSEQ multiplex PCR. V and J calls and clone size follow that table, whereas D and trimming were derived from the DNA. This repertoire includes approximately 110,000 clones. The CDR3 contains 17 residues. Germline CDR1 reads SGHRS; CDR2 reads YFSETQ.

The receptor was derived from a man between 18 and 35 years old in good health and CMV-seronegative. Sequenced material: PBMCs. The chain uses TRBV5-1 and TRBJ1-5; the match to TRBD1 covers 8 bases. The J call is uncertain, as TRBJ2-3 better fits the DNA end. This CDR3 reads CASSFRQGWVSNQPQYF. CDR3 DNA sequence: TGCGCCAGCAGCTTTCGACAGGGGTGGGTTAGCAATCAGCCCCAGTATTTT.